The TCR beta chain under discussion was sequenced for a study of T cell responses to AZD1222 COVID-19 vaccine. Notes on the study in general: There were vaccine-associated CD4 TCRs across spike, dominant at 160-218 and 743-854. Among AZD1222 vaccinees, only six were seropositive at baseline. It was only after the peak T cell response that any repertoires were sampled. The donors showed a predominance of white British ancestry and of females, with possible underestimation of clonal diversity.

In regard to this clone: Its target is not known.

The table came from immunoSEQ multiplex PCR; TCRdb's copy has only in-frame clones and leaves some out. The repertoire holds about 99,000 clones, with 88% as singletons. Germline assignment: CDR1 PRHDT and CDR2 FYEKMQ (reference sequence). V lost 3 bases and J lost 5, with 18 bases in between. This CDR3 is built from 16 residues. This chain connects TRBV13 to TRBJ2-3; D perhaps matches TRBD1 (6 bases). This clonotype was obtained from an adult in good health. Sequences were derived from peripheral blood, sampled on day 0 of AZD1222 vaccination. The CDR3 here is CASSFWGLREKDTQYF. Written as DNA, the CDR3 is TGTGCCAGCAGCTTCTGGGGGCTCCGGGAAAAAGATACGCAGTATTTT.